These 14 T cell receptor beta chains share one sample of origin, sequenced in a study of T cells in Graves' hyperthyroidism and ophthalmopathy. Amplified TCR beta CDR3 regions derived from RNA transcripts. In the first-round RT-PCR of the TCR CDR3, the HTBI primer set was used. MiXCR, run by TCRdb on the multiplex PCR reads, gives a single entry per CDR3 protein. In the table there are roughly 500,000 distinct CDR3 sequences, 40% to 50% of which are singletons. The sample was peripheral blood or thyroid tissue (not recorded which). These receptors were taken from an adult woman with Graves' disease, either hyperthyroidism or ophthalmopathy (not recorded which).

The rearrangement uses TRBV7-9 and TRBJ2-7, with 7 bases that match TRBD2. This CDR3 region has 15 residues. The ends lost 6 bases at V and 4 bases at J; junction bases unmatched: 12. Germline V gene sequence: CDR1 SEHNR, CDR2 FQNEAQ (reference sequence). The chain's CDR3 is CASSARGRGVYEQYF. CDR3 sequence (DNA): TGTGCCAGCAGTGCACGGGGGAGGGGTGTGTACGAGCAGTACTTC.

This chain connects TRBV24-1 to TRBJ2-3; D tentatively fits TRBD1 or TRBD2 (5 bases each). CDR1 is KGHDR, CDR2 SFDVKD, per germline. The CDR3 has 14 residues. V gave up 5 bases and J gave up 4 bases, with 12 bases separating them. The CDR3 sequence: CATSAGRGADTQYF. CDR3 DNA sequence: TGTGCCACCAGTGCCGGAAGAGGGGCAGATACGCAGTATTTT.

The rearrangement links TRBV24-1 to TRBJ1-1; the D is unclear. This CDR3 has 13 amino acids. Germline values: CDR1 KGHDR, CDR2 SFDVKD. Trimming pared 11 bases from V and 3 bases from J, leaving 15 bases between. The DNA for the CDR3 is TGTGCCAGCAGCTTTTACCGGCACACTGAAGCTTTCTTT. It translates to CASSFYRHTEAFF.

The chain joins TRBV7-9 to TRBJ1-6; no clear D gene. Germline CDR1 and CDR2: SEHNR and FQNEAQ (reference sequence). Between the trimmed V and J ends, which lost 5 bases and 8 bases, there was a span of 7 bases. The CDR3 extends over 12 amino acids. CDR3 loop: CASSNTDSPLHF. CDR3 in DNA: TGTGCCAGCAGCAACACTGATTCACCCCTCCACTTT.

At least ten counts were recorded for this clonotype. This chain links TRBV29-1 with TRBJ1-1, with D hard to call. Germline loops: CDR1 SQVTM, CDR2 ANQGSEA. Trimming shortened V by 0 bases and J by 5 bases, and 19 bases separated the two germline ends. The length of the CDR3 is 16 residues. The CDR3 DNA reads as TGCAGCGTTGAAGACGAGACCGGGGTCCGGAGGACTGAAGCTTTCTTT. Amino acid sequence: CSVEDETGVRRTEAFF.

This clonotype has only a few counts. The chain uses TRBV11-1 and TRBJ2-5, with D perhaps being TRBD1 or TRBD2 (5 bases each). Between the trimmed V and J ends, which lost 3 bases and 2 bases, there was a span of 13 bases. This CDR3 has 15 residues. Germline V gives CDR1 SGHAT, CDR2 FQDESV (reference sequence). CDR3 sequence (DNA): TGTGCCAGCAGCTTGACAGCCCGAGGGCAAGAGACCCAGTACTTC. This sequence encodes CASSLTARGQETQYF.

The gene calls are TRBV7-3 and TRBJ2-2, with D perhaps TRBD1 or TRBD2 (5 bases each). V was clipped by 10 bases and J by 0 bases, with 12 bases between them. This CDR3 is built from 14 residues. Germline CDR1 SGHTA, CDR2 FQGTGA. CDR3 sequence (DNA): TGTGCCACCCGGGACGGATCGAACACCGGGGAGCTGTTTTTT. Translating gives CATRDGSNTGELFF.

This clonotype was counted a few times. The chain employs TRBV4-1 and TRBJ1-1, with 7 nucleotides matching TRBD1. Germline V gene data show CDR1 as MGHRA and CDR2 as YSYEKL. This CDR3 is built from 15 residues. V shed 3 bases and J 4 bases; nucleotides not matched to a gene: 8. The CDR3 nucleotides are TGCGCCAGCAGCCAGGACCCAGGGGGTACCACTGAAGCTTTCTTT. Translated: CASSQDPGGTTEAFF.

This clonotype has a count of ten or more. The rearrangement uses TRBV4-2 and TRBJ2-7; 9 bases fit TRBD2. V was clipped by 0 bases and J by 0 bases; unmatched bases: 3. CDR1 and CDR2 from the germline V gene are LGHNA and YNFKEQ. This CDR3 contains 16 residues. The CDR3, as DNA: TGTGCCAGCAGCCAAGATCCTAGCGGGGCCTCCTACGAGCAGTACTTC. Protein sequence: CASSQDPSGASYEQYF.

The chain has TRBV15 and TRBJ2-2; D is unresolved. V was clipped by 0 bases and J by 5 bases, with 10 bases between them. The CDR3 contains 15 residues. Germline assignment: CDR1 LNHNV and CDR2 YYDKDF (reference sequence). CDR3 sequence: CATSREGLETGELFF. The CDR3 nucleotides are TGTGCCACCAGCAGAGAAGGGTTGGAGACCGGGGAGCTGTTTTTT. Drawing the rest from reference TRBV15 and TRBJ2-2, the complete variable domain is DAMVIQNPRYQVTQFGKPVTLSCSQTLNHNVMYWYQQKSSQAPKLLFHYYDKDFNNEADTPDNFQSRRPNTSFCFLDIRSPGLGDTAMYLCATSREGLETGELFFGEGSRLTVL.

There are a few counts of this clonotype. The CDR3 sequence: CASSSDGGQLYGYTF. Here the CDR3 DNA reads TGTGCCAGCAGCTCTGACGGGGGACAGCTCTATGGCTACACCTTC. The chain is built from TRBV7-1 and TRBJ1-2; 7 bases are shared with TRBD1. TRBV7-1 is given ORF status, its function remaining uncertain. J gave up 4 bases and V 3 bases, and 8 bases lay outside the gene matches. The CDR3 extends over 15 amino acids.

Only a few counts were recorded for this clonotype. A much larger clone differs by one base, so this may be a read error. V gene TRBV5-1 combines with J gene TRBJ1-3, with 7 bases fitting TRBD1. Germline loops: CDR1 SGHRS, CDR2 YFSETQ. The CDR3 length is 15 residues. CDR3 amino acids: CASSGTTGVGNTTYF. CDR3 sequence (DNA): TGCGCCAGCAGCGGAACTACAGGGGTTGGAAACACCACATATTTT.

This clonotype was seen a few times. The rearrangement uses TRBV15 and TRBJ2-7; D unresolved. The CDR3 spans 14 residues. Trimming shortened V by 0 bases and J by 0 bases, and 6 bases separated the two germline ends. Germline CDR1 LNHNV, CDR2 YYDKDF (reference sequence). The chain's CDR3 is CATSREANSYEQYF. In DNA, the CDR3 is TGTGCCACCAGCAGAGAGGCCAACTCCTACGAGCAGTACTTC.

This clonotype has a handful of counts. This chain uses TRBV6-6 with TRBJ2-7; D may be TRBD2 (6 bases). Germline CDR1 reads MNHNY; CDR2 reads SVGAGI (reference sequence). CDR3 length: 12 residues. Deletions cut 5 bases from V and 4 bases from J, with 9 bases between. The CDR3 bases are TGTGCCAGCAGTGCGGGGCCATACGAGCAGTACTTC. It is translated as CASSAGPYEQYF.